The next 24 T cell receptor beta chains were all read from a single sample in a study of blood T cells in healthy people across ages. The use of a sample-barcoded 5' primer and a J-beta primer mix characterized a second PCR of 7 to 11 cycles. MiXCR, run by TCRdb on the 5' RACE reads, gives a single entry per CDR3 protein. Of about 580,000 distinct CDR3 sequences listed, about 45% are singletons. The sample was blood. Receptors were obtained from a man aged 80 or over in good health.

This clonotype occurred a few times. V is TRBV29-1 and J is TRBJ2-2, with TRBD1 matching 9 bases. V trimming: 7 bases; J trimming: 0 bases; junction bases outside the gene matches: 15. Germline values: CDR1 SQVTM, CDR2 ANQGSEA. The CDR3 spans 18 residues. The CDR3 DNA is TGCAGCGCCCGACCGGGGACAGGGCAGTATGCGAACACCGGGGAGCTGTTTTTT. Translated: CSARPGTGQYANTGELFF.

The V gene is TRBV20-1, the J gene TRBJ2-1; possibly TRBD2 for D (6 bases). The end of the DNA aligns better with TRBJ2-7, so the J call may be wrong. CDR1 is DFQATT and CDR2 is SNEGSKA in the germline V gene (reference sequence). This CDR3 has 14 amino acids. The CDR3 is CSARDRTFREEQYF. The DNA of the CDR3 is TGCAGTGCTAGAGATCGAACCTTCCGGGAGGAGCAGTACTTC.

A note on this clonotype: A much larger clone sits a single nucleotide away, making a read error possible. This chain uses TRBV6-6 with TRBJ1-2; TRBD1 agrees at 10 bases. J gave up 2 bases and V 6 bases, and 6 bases lay outside the gene matches. CDR3 length: 15 residues. The germline V gene has CDR1 MNHNY and CDR2 SVGAGI (reference sequence). CDR3: CASRSGQGMNYGYTF. The CDR3 DNA reads as TGTGCCAGCAGATCGGGACAGGGGATGAACTATGGCTACACCTTC.

This chain connects TRBV12-5 to TRBJ2-2; the D is unclear. V was cut by 7 bases and J by 3 bases, with 6 bases left in between. CDR1 is LGHNT, CDR2 FRNRAP, per germline. This CDR3 is built from 12 residues. Here the CDR3 reads CASERYTGELFF. CDR3 nucleotides: TGTGCTAGTGAGAGGTACACCGGGGAGCTGTTTTTT.

This clonotype has more than one count but fewer than ten. The chain couples TRBV6-6 to TRBJ2-2; no reliable D call. The germline gives CDR1 MNHNY, CDR2 SVGAGI (reference sequence). V was pared by 2 bases and J by 5 bases, with 9 bases between. This CDR3 region has 14 residues. The CDR3 spells CASSYLFSTGELFF. CDR3 sequence (DNA): TGTGCCAGCAGTTACCTGTTTTCAACCGGGGAGCTGTTTTTT.

The chain uses TRBV9 and TRBJ1-1; no firm D call. Trimming cost V 4 bases and J 0 bases, with 10 bases left between them. The CDR3 sequence is 14 residues long. From germline, CDR1 is SGDLS and CDR2 YYNGEE. In DNA form, the CDR3 reads TGTGCCAGCAGCTTACACCCTCTGAACACTGAAGCTTTCTTT. It specifies CASSLHPLNTEAFF.

This clonotype turned up a few times. The V call is TRBV9, the J call TRBJ2-1; D is undetermined. Germline assignment: CDR1 SGDLS and CDR2 YYNGEE. Trimming left V 9 bases short and J 7 bases short, with 5 bases between. This CDR3 is built from 9 residues. CDR3 sequence reads: CATGNEQFF. The CDR3 nucleotides read TGTGCCACCGGAAATGAGCAGTTCTTC.

As to this clonotype: With a much larger clone just one base away, this may be a read error. This chain joins TRBV6-5 and TRBJ2-1; 9 bases are a match to TRBD2. The length of the CDR3 is 16 residues. The V segment lost 7 bases and the J segment 0 bases; nucleotides outside the gene matches: 7. Germline CDR1 and CDR2: MNHEY and SVGAGI. The CDR3: CASTRFSGGSYNEQFF. The CDR3 region has the DNA TGTGCCAGCACCCGGTTTAGCGGGGGCTCCTACAATGAGCAGTTCTTC.

This clonotype was observed a handful of times. The chain uses TRBV10-3 and TRBJ2-3; 7 positions agree with TRBD1. CDR3 size: 13 residues. The junction had 3 bases not matched to a gene; V was cut back by 4 bases and J by 5 bases. Germline CDR1 and CDR2: ENHRY and SYGVKD. The CDR3 loop reads CAISADREDTQYF. CDR3 in DNA: TGTGCCATCAGTGCCGACAGGGAAGATACGCAGTATTTT.

The CDR3 region is CASSQEGTNNEQFF. The CDR3 DNA follows: TGTGCCAGCAGCCAAGAAGGGACTAACAATGAGCAGTTCTTC. The V call is TRBV3-1, the J call TRBJ2-1; 7 bases are a match to TRBD2. The V gene end was trimmed by 0 bases and the J gene end by 5 bases; junction bases not matched to a gene: 1. Germline V gene data show CDR1 as LGHDT and CDR2 as YNNKEL (reference sequence). This CDR3 is built from 14 residues.

This clonotype was picked up a small number of times. This sequence joins TRBV20-1 and TRBJ2-3; 11 bases match TRBD1. The germline gives CDR1 DFQATT, CDR2 SNEGSKA (reference sequence). The CDR3 runs to 18 residues. Trimming cost V 2 bases and J 5 bases; bases outside gene matches: 15. The CDR3 sequence is CSARHGTGGLRRVDTQYF. Written as DNA, the CDR3 is TGCAGTGCTAGACACGGGACAGGGGGACTCCGGAGAGTAGATACGCAGTATTTT.

This clonotype was counted only a few times. This chain uses TRBV27 with TRBJ1-2; D possibly corresponds to TRBD1 (5 bases). This CDR3 has 13 residues. V gave up 3 bases and J gave up 6 bases, with 11 bases separating them. The germline V gene encodes CDR1 MNHEY and CDR2 SMNVEV (reference sequence). The CDR3 spells CASSLRLGDGYTF. Here the CDR3 DNA reads TGTGCCAGCAGTTTGAGGTTAGGGGATGGCTACACCTTC.

This clonotype was recorded a few times. V is TRBV7-2 and J is TRBJ2-1; 11 bases align to TRBD2. Germline CDR1 is SGHTA and CDR2 is FQGNSA. This CDR3 is built from 15 residues. V was pared by 3 bases and J by 5 bases, with 3 bases of the junction left unmatched. The CDR3 spells CASSFTSGSDNEQFF. CDR3 nucleotides: TGTGCCAGCAGCTTTACTAGCGGGAGCGACAATGAGCAGTTCTTC.

This rearrangement joins TRBV29-1 to TRBJ1-2; the D gene is possibly TRBD1 (6 bases). This CDR3 is built from 11 residues. V lost 4 bases to trimming and J lost 8 bases, with 11 bases between them. Germline CDR1 reads SQVTM; CDR2 reads ANQGSEA. CDR3 bases: TGCAGCGTTGGGGGGGCGGAAGGCTACACCTTC. It encodes CSVGGAEGYTF.

This clonotype was seen a handful of times. This rearrangement joins TRBV5-5 to TRBJ1-2; unclear D gene. V lost 0 bases to trimming and J lost 2 bases, with 8 bases between them. The germline V gene has CDR1 SGHKS and CDR2 YYEKEE (reference sequence). The CDR3 runs to 14 residues. The CDR3 region is CASSLGHSNYGYTF. The CDR3, as DNA: TGTGCCAGCAGCTTGGGGCACTCCAACTATGGCTACACCTTC.

This chain links TRBV20-1 with TRBJ2-1, with D maybe TRBD1 (6 bases). The J call may be mistaken, given a closer DNA end match to TRBJ2-7. CDR1 and CDR2 from the germline V gene are DFQATT and SNEGSKA (reference sequence). The CDR3 covers 16 residues. The CDR3 DNA reads TGCAGTGCTATGAGGGTTGGGACACCCTCCTACAATGAGCAGTACTTC. Its translation is CSAMRVGTPSYNEQYF.

The genes are TRBV10-3 and TRBJ1-2; D is ambiguous. The CDR3 runs to 14 residues. Trimming pared 4 bases from V and 2 bases from J, leaving 11 bases between. The V gene's germline CDR1 is ENHRY and CDR2 SYGVKD. The CDR3 DNA sequence: TGTGCCATCAGTGCCCAGACAAAAAACTATGGCTACACCTTC. Translating it yields CAISAQTKNYGYTF.

This clonotype was counted a few times. This sequence joins TRBV6-6 and TRBJ1-1, with a possible D match to TRBD1 (6 bases). Germline assignment: CDR1 MNHNY and CDR2 SVGAGI (reference sequence). Deletions cut 5 bases from V and 4 bases from J, with 23 bases between. The CDR3 spans 17 residues. The DNA for the CDR3 is TGTGCCAGCAGTCGACTGACAGGCCCCTCGGAGGGCACTGAAGCTTTCTTT. Protein product: CASSRLTGPSEGTEAFF.

This clonotype has more than one count but fewer than ten. The rearrangement joins TRBV29-1 to TRBJ1-5, with a possible D match to TRBD1 (6 bases). CDR1 and CDR2 (germline): SQVTM, ANQGSEA. V lost 6 bases and J lost 0, with 18 bases in between. The length of the CDR3 is 16 residues. CDR3 nucleotides: TGCAGCGTCTCGTATGGGACACACGATAGCAATCAGCCCCAGCATTTT. Encoded protein: CSVSYGTHDSNQPQHF.

The chain couples TRBV5-1 to TRBJ2-5, with 9 positions matching TRBD2. The J segment lost 4 bases and the V segment lost 0 bases, leaving 4 bases of the junction unmatched. The germline V gene encodes CDR1 SGHRS and CDR2 YFSETQ. This CDR3 has 15 amino acids. For the CDR3, the DNA is TGCGCCAGCAGCTTGGTTGCGGGAGGGATAGAGACCCAGTACTTC. Amino acids: CASSLVAGGIETQYF.

This clonotype has ten or more counts. The chain links TRBV6-6 to TRBJ1-1, with 8 bases identical to TRBD1. This CDR3 contains 14 residues. Looked up from germline, CDR1 is MNHNY and CDR2 is SVGAGI (reference sequence). Trimming removed 2 bases from V and 5 bases from J; junction bases left unmatched: 4. As DNA, the CDR3 is TGTGCCAGCAGTTACGGCAGGGGGCAAACTGAAGCTTTCTTT. This codes for CASSYGRGQTEAFF.

V and J are TRBV20-1 and TRBJ2-1, with D possibly called TRBD1 or TRBD2 (5 bases each). This CDR3 is built from 19 residues. Germline CDR1 DFQATT, CDR2 SNEGSKA (reference sequence). Trimming stripped 3 bases from V and 3 bases from J, with 27 bases between. CDR3 in DNA: TGCAGTGCTAGGCACGAAACCAGAAGGGGAGCGACCCACTACAATGAGCAGTTCTTC. Encoded protein: CSARHETRRGATHYNEQFF.

The CDR3 protein is CASSFGDRAYNEQFF. In DNA, the CDR3 is TGTGCCAGCAGCTTCGGGGACAGGGCTTACAATGAGCAGTTCTTC. The chain has TRBV7-9 and TRBJ2-1; TRBD1 matches at 9 bases. With 3 bases clipped from V and 4 bases from J, the junction kept 4 bases outside the gene matches. The CDR3 runs to 15 residues. Germline V CDR1 and CDR2: SEHNR, FQNEAQ (reference sequence).

This CDR3 reads CASSLGSPGVQETQYF. The CDR3 coding sequence is TGTGCCAGCAGCTTAGGGTCCCCGGGAGTCCAAGAGACCCAGTACTTC. The rearrangement uses TRBV7-2 and TRBJ2-5; D may be TRBD2 (6 bases). There are 16 residues in the CDR3. CDR1 and CDR2 (germline): SGHTA, FQGNSA. V was pared by 1 base and J by 1 base, with 13 bases between.